Listed below are T cell receptor beta chains from one sample, sequenced in a study of T-cell memory formation after mild COVID-19. MiXCR, applied by TCRdb to the 5' RACE reads, yields one record per CDR3 protein. The table shows hundreds of thousands of distinct CDR3 sequences, with 20% occurring only once. Sequenced input: PBMCs or a T cell subset sorted from them (not recorded which). Every receptor here comes from an adult woman who had mild COVID-19 (a few samples of this study predate the infection). Cell type and time point are not known. Both conserved end residues are part of each CDR3. The order of the fields is J gene, V gene, clone size, D gene, CDR3 protein, CDR3 DNA. The D gene is left open where the match is weak. Not all rows give a size; the values are once, few, many and, for expanded clones, a class.

j_gene: TRBJ1-5; v_gene: TRBV12-3/TRBV12-4; abundance: many; d_gene: -; CDR3aa: CASSLGGQPQHF; CDR3nt: TGTGCCAGCAGTTTGGGGGGGCAGCCCCAGCATTTT
j_gene: TRBJ1-1; v_gene: TRBV18; abundance: -; d_gene: -; CDR3aa: CASSPTLGQNTEAFF; CDR3nt: TGTGCCAGCTCTCCAACCCTAGGACAGAACACTGAAGCTTTCTTT
j_gene: TRBJ2-5; v_gene: TRBV5-1; abundance: -; d_gene: -; CDR3aa: CASSLADSQTQYF; CDR3nt: TGCGCCAGCAGCTTGGCGGACAGTCAGACCCAGTACTTC
j_gene: TRBJ2-7; v_gene: TRBV4-1; abundance: many; d_gene: TRBD1; CDR3aa: CASSQHTGGDTYEQYF; CDR3nt: TGCGCCAGCAGCCAGCATACAGGGGGCGACACCTACGAGCAGTACTTC
j_gene: TRBJ2-5; v_gene: TRBV20-1; abundance: few; d_gene: TRBD2; CDR3aa: CSAPVAGETQYF; CDR3nt: TGCAGTGCTCCGGTAGCGGGAGAGACCCAGTACTTC
j_gene: TRBJ1-1; v_gene: TRBV7-6; abundance: -; d_gene: -; CDR3aa: CASSLAGTSVFEAFF; CDR3nt: TGTGCCAGCAGCTTAGCAGGGACGTCGGTATTCGAAGCTTTCTTT
j_gene: TRBJ2-1; v_gene: TRBV6-1; abundance: many; d_gene: -; CDR3aa: CASSEGGYYNEQFF; CDR3nt: TGTGCCAGCAGTGAGGGGGGCTACTACAATGAGCAGTTCTTC
j_gene: TRBJ1-2; v_gene: TRBV5-1; abundance: few; d_gene: TRBD1; CDR3aa: CASSSRTGGRYGYTF; CDR3nt: TGCGCCAGCAGCTCCCGGACAGGTGGGAGGTATGGCTACACCTTC
j_gene: TRBJ2-1; v_gene: TRBV7-9; abundance: -; d_gene: TRBD2; CDR3aa: CAERGGSYNEQFF; CDR3nt: TGTGCCGAACGCGGGGGCTCCTACAATGAGCAGTTCTTC
j_gene: TRBJ2-2; v_gene: TRBV2; abundance: -; d_gene: -; CDR3aa: CATTTGEAGELFF; CDR3nt: TGTGCCACCACCACGGGGGAGGCCGGGGAGCTGTTTTTT
j_gene: TRBJ1-4; v_gene: TRBV20-1; abundance: few; d_gene: -; CDR3aa: CSARDTHGEKLFF; CDR3nt: TGCAGTGCTAGGGACACCCACGGTGAAAAACTGTTTTTT
j_gene: TRBJ2-5; v_gene: TRBV5-4; abundance: -; d_gene: TRBD2; CDR3aa: CASSLEAGETETQYF; CDR3nt: TGTGCCAGCAGCTTGGAAGCGGGGGAGACGGAGACCCAGTACTTC
j_gene: TRBJ2-5; v_gene: TRBV2; abundance: -; d_gene: TRBD1; CDR3aa: CASSSGTGAYQETQYF; CDR3nt: TGTGCCAGCAGTTCCGGGACAGGGGCGTACCAAGAGACCCAGTACTTC
j_gene: TRBJ2-2; v_gene: TRBV15; abundance: many; d_gene: -; CDR3aa: CATSRDPGVWGTGELFF; CDR3nt: TGTGCCACCAGCAGAGATCCCGGGGTTTGGGGCACCGGGGAGCTGTTTTTT
j_gene: TRBJ2-3; v_gene: TRBV19; abundance: few; d_gene: -; CDR3aa: CASSELKSTDTQYF; CDR3nt: TGTGCCAGTAGCGAGCTCAAATCCACAGATACGCAGTATTTT
j_gene: TRBJ2-1; v_gene: TRBV6-6; abundance: -; d_gene: -; CDR3aa: CASSYSLIDNEQFF; CDR3nt: TGTGCCAGCAGTTACAGTCTGATCGACAATGAGCAGTTCTTC
j_gene: TRBJ1-5; v_gene: TRBV12-3/TRBV12-4; abundance: -; d_gene: -; CDR3aa: CASSPGSQGEQPQHF; CDR3nt: TGTGCCAGCAGCCCCGGGTCGCAGGGCGAACAGCCCCAGCATTTT
j_gene: TRBJ1-1; v_gene: TRBV11-2; abundance: -; d_gene: -; CDR3aa: CDSSPGRGYTEAFF; CDR3nt: TGTGACAGCAGCCCGGGACGGGGATACACTGAAGCTTTCTTT
j_gene: TRBJ2-1; v_gene: TRBV7-2; abundance: -; d_gene: TRBD1; CDR3aa: CASSLTGGSDEQFF; CDR3nt: TGTGCCAGCAGCTTAACAGGGGGCAGCGATGAGCAGTTCTTC
j_gene: TRBJ2-1; v_gene: TRBV4-1; abundance: -; d_gene: TRBD2; CDR3aa: CASSQDPSGGAYNEQFF; CDR3nt: TGCGCCAGCAGCCAAGACCCTAGCGGGGGGGCCTACAATGAGCAGTTCTTC
j_gene: TRBJ1-1; v_gene: TRBV29-1; abundance: -; d_gene: TRBD1; CDR3aa: CSVSPGDRSLKNTEAFF; CDR3nt: TGCAGCGTTTCCCCTGGGGACAGGAGCCTCAAGAACACTGAAGCTTTCTTT
j_gene: TRBJ2-1; v_gene: TRBV29-1; abundance: -; d_gene: TRBD2; CDR3aa: CSGAGTSGAYSSYNEQFF; CDR3nt: TGCAGCGGGGCCGGGACTAGCGGGGCCTACAGCTCCTACAATGAGCAGTTCTTC
j_gene: TRBJ2-2; v_gene: TRBV12-3/TRBV12-4; abundance: few; d_gene: -; CDR3aa: CASREAGELFF; CDR3nt: TGTGCCAGCAGGGAGGCCGGGGAGCTGTTTTTT
j_gene: TRBJ1-2; v_gene: TRBV6-1; abundance: -; d_gene: TRBD1; CDR3aa: CASTPGGNGYTF; CDR3nt: TGTGCCAGCACTCCAGGGGGCAATGGCTACACCTTC
j_gene: TRBJ2-3; v_gene: TRBV7-2; abundance: -; d_gene: -; CDR3aa: CASSWGGGREGTDTQYF; CDR3nt: TGTGCCAGCAGCTGGGGAGGGGGGCGCGAGGGCACAGATACGCAGTATTTT
j_gene: TRBJ1-1; v_gene: TRBV27; abundance: -; d_gene: -; CDR3aa: CASSFGAGMNTEAFF; CDR3nt: TGTGCCAGCAGTTTTGGTGCAGGGATGAACACTGAAGCTTTCTTT
j_gene: TRBJ1-1; v_gene: TRBV12-3/TRBV12-4; abundance: many; d_gene: TRBD1; CDR3aa: CASSRQGAPEAFF; CDR3nt: TGTGCCAGCAGTCGACAGGGGGCTCCTGAAGCTTTCTTT
j_gene: TRBJ2-1; v_gene: TRBV2; abundance: few; d_gene: -; CDR3aa: CASSESGGGLYNEQFF; CDR3nt: TGTGCCAGCAGTGAAAGCGGCGGGGGCCTCTACAATGAGCAGTTCTTC
j_gene: TRBJ1-2; v_gene: TRBV6-2/TRBV6-3; abundance: -; d_gene: -; CDR3aa: CASSSAVYGYTF; CDR3nt: TGTGCCAGCAGCTCGGCCGTTTATGGCTACACCTTC
j_gene: TRBJ1-2; v_gene: TRBV6-5; abundance: -; d_gene: TRBD1; CDR3aa: CASRQTGQGGNYGYTF; CDR3nt: TGTGCCAGCAGACAAACGGGACAGGGGGGCAACTATGGCTACACCTTC
j_gene: TRBJ2-7; v_gene: TRBV5-4; abundance: few; d_gene: -; CDR3aa: CASSPADLNYEQYF; CDR3nt: TGTGCCAGCAGCCCCGCGGACCTGAACTACGAGCAGTACTTC
j_gene: TRBJ2-1; v_gene: TRBV7-9; abundance: few; d_gene: -; CDR3aa: CASSLVEGGRFF; CDR3nt: TGTGCCAGCAGCTTAGTTGAGGGGGGGCGGTTCTTC
j_gene: TRBJ2-1; v_gene: TRBV7-7; abundance: few; d_gene: TRBD2; CDR3aa: CASSPRLAGHAYNEQFF; CDR3nt: TGTGCTAGCAGCCCTCGACTAGCGGGGCATGCATACAATGAGCAGTTCTTC
j_gene: TRBJ1-1; v_gene: TRBV3-1; abundance: few; d_gene: -; CDR3aa: CASSQGKGGAFF; CDR3nt: TGTGCCAGCAGCCAAGGGAAAGGGGGTGCTTTCTTT
j_gene: TRBJ2-7; v_gene: TRBV12-3/TRBV12-4; abundance: -; d_gene: TRBD2; CDR3aa: CASSFLIAGGPNEQYF; CDR3nt: TGTGCCAGCAGTTTTCTAATAGCGGGAGGGCCGAACGAGCAGTACTTC
j_gene: TRBJ2-7; v_gene: TRBV5-1; abundance: few; d_gene: TRBD2; CDR3aa: CASSQSGTSGPYEQYF; CDR3nt: TGCGCCAGCAGCCAGTCCGGGACTAGCGGACCCTACGAGCAGTACTTC
j_gene: TRBJ1-1; v_gene: TRBV12-3/TRBV12-4; abundance: few; d_gene: -; CDR3aa: CASSPNQQGRNTEAFF; CDR3nt: TGTGCCAGCAGCCCAAATCAACAGGGCAGGAACACTGAAGCTTTCTTT
j_gene: TRBJ2-1; v_gene: TRBV25-1; abundance: few; d_gene: TRBD1; CDR3aa: CASSGGQGSNEQFF; CDR3nt: TGTGCCAGCAGTGGCGGACAGGGGAGTAATGAGCAGTTCTTC
j_gene: TRBJ1-1; v_gene: TRBV12-3/TRBV12-4; abundance: -; d_gene: TRBD1; CDR3aa: CASSWEGQGNIEAFF; CDR3nt: TGTGCCAGCAGTTGGGAGGGACAGGGGAATATCGAGGCTTTCTTT
j_gene: TRBJ2-3; v_gene: TRBV20-1; abundance: once; d_gene: TRBD2; CDR3aa: CSGAGGGTDTQYF; CDR3nt: TGCAGTGGGGCCGGCGGGGGAACAGATACGCAGTATTTT
j_gene: TRBJ2-7; v_gene: TRBV2; abundance: -; d_gene: -; CDR3aa: CASSPLHASLRPNEQYF; CDR3nt: TGTGCCAGCAGTCCCCTGCATGCCAGCCTTCGGCCGAACGAGCAGTACTTC
j_gene: TRBJ2-7; v_gene: TRBV12-3/TRBV12-4; abundance: many; d_gene: -; CDR3aa: CASSLVGEQYF; CDR3nt: TGTGCCAGCAGCTTAGTGGGAGAGCAGTACTTC
j_gene: TRBJ2-7; v_gene: TRBV29-1; abundance: -; d_gene: TRBD1; CDR3aa: CSVEVTGIYEQYF; CDR3nt: TGCAGCGTTGAGGTGACAGGGATCTACGAGCAGTACTTC
j_gene: TRBJ1-6; v_gene: TRBV14; abundance: -; d_gene: -; CDR3aa: CASSQDNGGIYNSPLHF; CDR3nt: TGTGCCAGCAGCCAAGATAATGGGGGGATCTATAATTCACCCCTCCACTTT
j_gene: TRBJ2-1; v_gene: TRBV24-1; abundance: -; d_gene: TRBD1; CDR3aa: CATSDRSRDRELAQFF; CDR3nt: TGTGCCACCAGTGATCGCAGCCGGGACAGGGAATTGGCGCAGTTCTTC
j_gene: TRBJ2-1; v_gene: TRBV5-1; abundance: -; d_gene: -; CDR3aa: CASSLGWAGVSDNEQFF; CDR3nt: TGCGCCAGCAGCTTGGGTTGGGCCGGGGTGAGTGACAATGAGCAGTTCTTC
j_gene: TRBJ2-1; v_gene: TRBV6-4; abundance: -; d_gene: -; CDR3aa: CASSDREEGGNEQFF; CDR3nt: TGTGCCAGCAGTGACAGGGAAGAAGGGGGCAATGAGCAGTTCTTC
j_gene: TRBJ1-1; v_gene: TRBV14; abundance: -; d_gene: -; CDR3aa: CASSKNRVRYEAFF; CDR3nt: TGTGCCAGCAGCAAAAACAGGGTACGCTATGAAGCTTTCTTT
j_gene: TRBJ2-1; v_gene: TRBV27; abundance: few; d_gene: TRBD2; CDR3aa: CASNPAAGRGRAEKFF; CDR3nt: TGTGCCAGCAATCCCGCTGCGGGGCGCGGGAGGGCCGAGAAGTTCTTC
j_gene: TRBJ2-5; v_gene: TRBV7-2; abundance: -; d_gene: -; CDR3aa: CASSLGNLGETQYF; CDR3nt: TGTGCCAGCAGCTTAGGAAACCTTGGAGAGACCCAGTACTTC
j_gene: TRBJ2-7; v_gene: TRBV6-5; abundance: -; d_gene: -; CDR3aa: CASSYEGGSYEQYF; CDR3nt: TGTGCCAGCAGTTACGAGGGGGGATCCTACGAGCAGTACTTC
j_gene: TRBJ2-7; v_gene: TRBV6-1; abundance: few; d_gene: -; CDR3aa: CASSEGPGNYEQYF; CDR3nt: TGTGCCAGCAGTGAAGGACCAGGAAACTACGAGCAGTACTTC
j_gene: TRBJ2-7; v_gene: TRBV29-1; abundance: -; d_gene: -; CDR3aa: CSVEPQGSGGYEQYF; CDR3nt: TGCAGCGTTGAGCCTCAGGGCAGTGGTGGATACGAGCAGTACTTC
j_gene: TRBJ2-3; v_gene: TRBV9; abundance: -; d_gene: -; CDR3aa: CASSGRDGFVGTDTQYF; CDR3nt: TGTGCCAGCAGCGGGAGGGACGGCTTCGTGGGCACAGATACGCAGTATTTT
j_gene: TRBJ2-7; v_gene: TRBV7-6; abundance: many; d_gene: -; CDR3aa: CASSLAGVGGAEEQYF; CDR3nt: TGTGCCAGCAGCTTAGCGGGTGTTGGGGGGGCGGAAGAGCAGTACTTC
j_gene: TRBJ1-4; v_gene: TRBV10-3; abundance: -; d_gene: -; CDR3aa: CAISESGGRNEKLFF; CDR3nt: TGTGCCATCAGTGAGTCTGGAGGCCGGAATGAAAAACTGTTTTTT
j_gene: TRBJ2-7; v_gene: TRBV9; abundance: few; d_gene: -; CDR3aa: CASSPRDTATYEQYF; CDR3nt: TGTGCCAGCAGCCCCCGGGACACGGCCACCTACGAGCAGTACTTC